This T cell receptor (beta chain) was retrieved from a study of T cells in Graves' hyperthyroidism and ophthalmopathy. The sample holds many counts of this clonotype. TCR beta CDR3 region amplification was performed from RNA transcripts. The HTBI set primed first-round TCR CDR3 RT-PCR. TCRdb called the multiplex PCR reads again in MiXCR, with one record for every CDR3 protein. Of around 500,000 distinct CDR3 sequences in the sample, approximately 14% were seen once. This CDR3 is 14 amino acids long. Looked up from germline, CDR1 is SEHNR and CDR2 is FQNEAQ (reference sequence). V was pared by 3 bases and J by 6 bases, with 14 bases between.

Sequenced material: blood. The chain couples TRBV7-9 to TRBJ1-1; no clear D gene. The source is a woman in her thirties or forties with Graves' hyperthyroidism. This CDR3 is CASSFEGVSAEAFF. DNA of the CDR3: TGTGCCAGCAGCTTTGAGGGCGTTAGCGCTGAAGCTTTCTTT.